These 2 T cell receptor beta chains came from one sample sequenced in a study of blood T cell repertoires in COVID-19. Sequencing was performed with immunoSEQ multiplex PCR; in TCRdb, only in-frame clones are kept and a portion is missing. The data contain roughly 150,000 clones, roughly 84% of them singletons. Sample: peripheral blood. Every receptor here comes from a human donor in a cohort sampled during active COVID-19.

CDR3 sequence: CASSQSPRQGLYNEQFF. The CDR3 DNA reads TGCGCCAGCAGCCAATCTCCCAGGCAGGGGCTATACAATGAGCAGTTCTTC. The chain employs TRBV4-1 and TRBJ2-1, with D possibly being TRBD1 (6 bases). Germline V gene data show CDR1 as MGHRA and CDR2 as YSYEKL. The ends were cut back, 2 bases at V and 4 bases at J, with 18 bases in the middle. The CDR3 length is 17 residues.

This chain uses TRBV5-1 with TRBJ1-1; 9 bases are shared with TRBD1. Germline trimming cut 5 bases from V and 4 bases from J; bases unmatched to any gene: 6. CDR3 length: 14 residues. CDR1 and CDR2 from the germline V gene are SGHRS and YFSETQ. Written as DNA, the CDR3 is TGCGCCAGCAGTCTGGACAGGGGTAGCACTGAAGCTTTCTTT. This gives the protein CASSLDRGSTEAFF.